One and the same sample provided the 5 T cell receptor beta chains below, sequenced in a study of T cell repertoires in cytomegalovirus infection. TCRdb re-called the reads through MiXCR, storing one row per CDR3 protein. The sample includes 100,000 to 150,000 distinct CDR3 sequences, more than 20% of them seen just once. Their cognate antigens are unknown. Material: PBMCs, sequenced either directly or after in vitro stimulation (not recorded which). These TCRs come from a human donor in good health (CMV status not recorded). Some clones in this sample may be carry-over from other donors' samples.

The chain combines TRBV19 with TRBJ2-7; 7 bases match TRBD1. The CDR3 contains 14 residues. V gave up 7 bases and J gave up 2 bases; unmatched junction bases: 8. Per germline, CDR1 LNHDA and CDR2 SQIVND (reference sequence). The CDR3 nucleotides read TGTGCCAGTACTCTCGCAGGGGGACCCTACGAGCAGTACTTC. Protein product: CASTLAGGPYEQYF.

This clonotype was observed a handful of times. This chain links TRBV12-3 or TRBV12-4 with TRBJ2-7; no definite D call. The CDR3 consists of 12 residues. Trimming pared 6 bases from V and 0 bases from J, leaving 6 bases between. This CDR3 is CASSRSSYEQYF. The CDR3 region has the DNA TGTGCCAGCAGCCGCAGCTCCTACGAGCAGTACTTC.

V is TRBV20-1 and J is TRBJ2-3, with a tentative D call TRBD2 (6 bases). There are 15 residues in the CDR3. V was trimmed by 1 base and J by 6 bases, leaving 17 bases between them. The germline CDR1 and CDR2 sequences are DFQATT and SNEGSKA (reference sequence). This CDR3 reads CSARGSSGQLDTQYF. As DNA, the CDR3 is TGCAGTGCTAGAGGGAGTAGCGGTCAGTTGGATACGCAGTATTTT.

Turning to this clonotype: Germline and junction disagree at one end, which may indicate a read error. V usage is TRBV5-3 and J usage is TRBJ1-1; D is perhaps TRBD1 (6 bases). TRBV5-3 is annotated as an ORF whose role is uncertain. CDR3 size: 15 residues. CDR3 nucleotide sequence: TGTGCCAGCAGCTTGGCCGACAGGTCGAACACTGAAGCTTTCTTT. It translates to CASSLADRSNTEAFF.

This clonotype was detected a few times. V gene TRBV28 combines with J gene TRBJ2-5, with D possibly matching TRBD2 (6 bases). The CDR3 spans 15 residues. The germline CDR1 and CDR2 sequences are MDHEN and SYDVKM. The V and J ends lost 8 bases and 2 bases respectively, with 18 bases between them. CDR3 coding DNA: TGTGCCAGCGCTACGTGGGCGGGGAGGCAAGAGACCCAGTACTTC. It encodes CASATWAGRQETQYF.